This T cell receptor (beta chain) was sequenced during a study of T cells in women clearing cervical HPV infection. About the study: Blood came at first lesion visit for cases, post-clearance for controls.

V lost 4 bases, J lost 0 bases, and 7 bases stayed unmatched. This CDR3 is built from 16 residues. Germline V gene data show CDR1 as KGHSH and CDR2 as LQKENI. Study-wide results and caveats: Cases carried less TRBV6-7 than controls: roughly 0.11% versus 0.16%. A classifier using richness and V gene abundances reached an AUC of about 0.83.

Comment on this clone: Its antigen is currently unknown. The CDR3 goes on 3 residues after the read ends, and that part is filled in from the germline J gene.

Repertoires were generated with immunoSEQ multiplex PCR, while TCRdb's copy carries only in-frame clones and drops some. Its table records roughly 50,000 clones. The chain couples TRBV18 to TRBJ2-3; 7 bases are a match to TRBD2. The sequenced sample was blood buffy coat. This clonotype was obtained from a woman aged 18 to 75 with a cervical HPV16 infection that either progressed to CIN3+ or cleared (not recorded which). This CDR3 reads CASSRPSGVSTDTQYF. The sequenced part of the CDR3 DNA is TGTGCCAGCTCACGACCCAGCGGGGTGAGCACAGATACG.